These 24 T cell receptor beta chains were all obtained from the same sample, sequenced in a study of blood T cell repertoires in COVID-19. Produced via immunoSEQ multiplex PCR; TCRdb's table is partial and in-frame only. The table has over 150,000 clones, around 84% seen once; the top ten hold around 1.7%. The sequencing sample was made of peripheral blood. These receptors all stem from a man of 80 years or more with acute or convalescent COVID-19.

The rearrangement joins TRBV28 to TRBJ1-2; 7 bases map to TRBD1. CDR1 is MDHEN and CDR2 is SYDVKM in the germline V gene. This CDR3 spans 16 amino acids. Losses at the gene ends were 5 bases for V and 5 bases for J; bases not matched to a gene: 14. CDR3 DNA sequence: TGTGCCAGCAGTCCCATCTCTTGGGACAGCAAATATGGCTACACCTTC. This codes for CASSPISWDSKYGYTF.

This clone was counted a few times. The CDR3 loop reads CASTPIRTGGGSPLHF. The CDR3 bases are TGTGCCAGCACCCCCATCCGGACAGGGGGTGGATCACCCCTCCACTTT. This chain joins TRBV27 and TRBJ1-6; 10 positions match TRBD1. V shed 7 bases, J shed 10 bases, and the junction held 13 bases outside the gene matches. Germline V gene sequence: CDR1 MNHEY, CDR2 SMNVEV (reference sequence). This CDR3 spans 16 amino acids.

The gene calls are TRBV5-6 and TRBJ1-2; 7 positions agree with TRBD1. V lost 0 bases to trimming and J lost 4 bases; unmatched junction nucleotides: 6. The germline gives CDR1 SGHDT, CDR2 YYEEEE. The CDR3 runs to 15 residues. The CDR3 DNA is TGTGCCAGCAGCTTGGATCCAGGGGGGAGCTATGGCTACACCTTC. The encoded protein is CASSLDPGGSYGYTF.

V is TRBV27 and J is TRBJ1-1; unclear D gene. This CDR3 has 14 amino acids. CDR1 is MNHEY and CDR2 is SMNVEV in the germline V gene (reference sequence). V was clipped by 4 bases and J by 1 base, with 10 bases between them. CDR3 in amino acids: CASSSTLPNTEAFF. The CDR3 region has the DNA TGTGCCAGCAGTTCGACTCTACCGAACACTGAAGCTTTCTTT.

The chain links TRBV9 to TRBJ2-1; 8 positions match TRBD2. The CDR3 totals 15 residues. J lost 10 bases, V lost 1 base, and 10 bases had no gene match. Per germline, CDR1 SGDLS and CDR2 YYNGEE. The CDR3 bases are TGTGCCAGCAGCGTAAGAACGGGGGGGCCAGACGAGCAGTTCTTC. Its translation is CASSVRTGGPDEQFF.

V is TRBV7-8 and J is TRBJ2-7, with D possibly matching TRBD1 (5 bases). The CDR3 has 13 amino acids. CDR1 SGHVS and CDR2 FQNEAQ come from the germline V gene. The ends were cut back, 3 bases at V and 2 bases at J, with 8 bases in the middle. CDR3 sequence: CASSLTDTYEQYF. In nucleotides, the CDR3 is TGTGCCAGCAGCTTGACGGACACCTACGAGCAGTACTTC.

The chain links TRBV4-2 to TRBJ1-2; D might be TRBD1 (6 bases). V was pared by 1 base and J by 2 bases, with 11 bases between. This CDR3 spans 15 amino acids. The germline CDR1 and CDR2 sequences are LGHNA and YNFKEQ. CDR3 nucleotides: TGTGCCAGCAGCCAAGGGGGGCAGGGAAACTATGGCTACACCTTC. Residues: CASSQGGQGNYGYTF.

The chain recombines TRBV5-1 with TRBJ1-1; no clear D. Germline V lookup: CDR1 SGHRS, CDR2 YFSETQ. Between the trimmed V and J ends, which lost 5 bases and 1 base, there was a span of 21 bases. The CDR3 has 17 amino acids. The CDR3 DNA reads TGCGCCAGCAGAGTCACGGGCGGGTGGGGAGAGAACACTGAAGCTTTCTTT. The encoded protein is CASRVTGGWGENTEAFF.

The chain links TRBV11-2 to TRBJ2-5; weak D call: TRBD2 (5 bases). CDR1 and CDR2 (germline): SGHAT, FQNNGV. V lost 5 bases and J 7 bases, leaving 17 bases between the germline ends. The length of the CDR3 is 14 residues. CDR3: CASSPTAVPGTQYF. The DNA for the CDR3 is TGTGCCAGCAGCCCCACAGCGGTCCCCGGGACCCAGTACTTC.

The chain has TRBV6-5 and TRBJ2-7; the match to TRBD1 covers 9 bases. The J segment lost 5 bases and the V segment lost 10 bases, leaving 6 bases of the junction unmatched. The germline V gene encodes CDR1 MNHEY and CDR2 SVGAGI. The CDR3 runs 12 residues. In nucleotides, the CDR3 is TGTGCCACGACAGGGGGGGTCAACGAGCAGTACTTC. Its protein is CATTGGVNEQYF.

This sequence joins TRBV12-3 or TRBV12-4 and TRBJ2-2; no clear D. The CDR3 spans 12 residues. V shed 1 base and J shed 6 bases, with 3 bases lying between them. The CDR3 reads CASSLGAGELFF. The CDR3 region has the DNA TGTGCCAGCAGTTTAGGAGCCGGGGAGCTGTTTTTT.

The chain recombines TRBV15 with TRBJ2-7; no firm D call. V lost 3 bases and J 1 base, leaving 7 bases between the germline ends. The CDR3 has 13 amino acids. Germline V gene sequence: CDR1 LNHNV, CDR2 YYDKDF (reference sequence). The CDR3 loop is CATSRRPSYEQYV. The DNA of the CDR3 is TGTGCCACCAGCAGGAGGCCTTCCTACGAGCAGTACGTC.

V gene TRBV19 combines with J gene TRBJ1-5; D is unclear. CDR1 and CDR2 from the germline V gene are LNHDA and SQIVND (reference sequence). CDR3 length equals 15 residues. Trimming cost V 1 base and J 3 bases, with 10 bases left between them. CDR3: CASSIAGTFNQPQHF. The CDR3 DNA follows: TGTGCCAGTAGTATAGCTGGCACATTCAATCAGCCCCAGCATTTT.

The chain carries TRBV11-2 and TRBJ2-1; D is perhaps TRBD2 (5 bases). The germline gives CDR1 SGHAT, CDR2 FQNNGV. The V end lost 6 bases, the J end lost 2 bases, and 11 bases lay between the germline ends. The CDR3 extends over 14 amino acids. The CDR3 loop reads CASSGLSAYNEQFF. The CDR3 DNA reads TGTGCCAGCAGTGGACTTTCTGCCTACAATGAGCAGTTCTTC.

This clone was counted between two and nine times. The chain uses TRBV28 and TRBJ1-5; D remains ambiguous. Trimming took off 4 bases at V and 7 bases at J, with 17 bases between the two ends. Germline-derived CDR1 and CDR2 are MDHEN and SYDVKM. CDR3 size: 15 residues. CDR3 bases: TGTGCCAGCAGTTCCTTTGGCGACAATAACCAGCCCCAGCATTTT. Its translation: CASSSFGDNNQPQHF. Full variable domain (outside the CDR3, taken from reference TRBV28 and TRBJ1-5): DVKVTQSSRYLVKRTGEKVFLECVQDMDHENMFWYRQDPGLGLRLIYFSYDVKMKEKGDIPEGYSVSREKKERFSLILESASTNQTSMYLCASSSFGDNNQPQHFGDGTRLSIL.

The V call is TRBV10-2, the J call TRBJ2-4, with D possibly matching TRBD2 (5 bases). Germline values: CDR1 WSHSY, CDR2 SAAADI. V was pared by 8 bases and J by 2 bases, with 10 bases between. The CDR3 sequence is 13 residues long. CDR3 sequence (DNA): TGCGCCAGCGAGGGCGAGTCCAAAAACATTCAGTACTTC. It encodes CASEGESKNIQYF.

The CDR3 nucleotides are TGCGCCAGCAGCTTGGGGCCGGGACAGGGGGCTGGAAGCACTGAAGCTTTCTTT. Amino acid sequence: CASSLGPGQGAGSTEAFF. The V gene is TRBV5-1, the J gene TRBJ1-1, with 12 nucleotides matching TRBD1. CDR1 and CDR2 from the germline V gene are SGHRS and YFSETQ. CDR3 size: 18 residues. V lost 0 bases, J lost 4 bases, and 10 bases stayed unmatched.

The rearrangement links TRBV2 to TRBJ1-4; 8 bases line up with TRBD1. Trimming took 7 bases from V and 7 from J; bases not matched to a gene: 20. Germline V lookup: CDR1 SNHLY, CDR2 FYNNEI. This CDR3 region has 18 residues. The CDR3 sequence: CASTSLPGQAVETEKLFF. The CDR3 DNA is TGTGCCAGCACATCGCTACCGGGACAGGCCGTGGAAACTGAAAAACTGTTTTTT. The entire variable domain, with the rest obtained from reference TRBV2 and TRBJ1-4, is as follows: EPEVTQTPSHQVTQMGQEVILRCVPISNHLYFYWYRQILGQKVEFLVSFYNNEISEKSEIFDDQFSVERPDGSNFTLKIRSTKLEDSAMYFCASTSLPGQAVETEKLFFGSGTQLSVL.

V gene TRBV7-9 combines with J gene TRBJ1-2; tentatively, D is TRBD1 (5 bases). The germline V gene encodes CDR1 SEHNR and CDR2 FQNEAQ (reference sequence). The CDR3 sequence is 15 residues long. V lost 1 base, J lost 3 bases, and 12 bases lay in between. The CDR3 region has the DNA TGTGCCAGCAGCTTAGGGCAGGACACTGACTATGGCTACACCTTC. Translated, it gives CASSLGQDTDYGYTF. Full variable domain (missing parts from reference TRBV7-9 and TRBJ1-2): DTGVSQNPRHKITKRGQNVTFRCDPISEHNRLYWYRQTLGQGPEFLTYFQNEAQLEKSRLLSDRFSAERPKGSFSTLEIQRTEQGDSAMYLCASSLGQDTDYGYTFGSGTRLTVV.

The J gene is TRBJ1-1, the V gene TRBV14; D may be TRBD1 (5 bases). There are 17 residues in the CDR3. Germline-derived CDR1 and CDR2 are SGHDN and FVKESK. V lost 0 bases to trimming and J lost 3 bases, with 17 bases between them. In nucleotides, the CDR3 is TGTGCCAGCAGCCAAGACTCGGTCAGGGCAGGGCACACTGAAGCTTTCTTT. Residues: CASSQDSVRAGHTEAFF. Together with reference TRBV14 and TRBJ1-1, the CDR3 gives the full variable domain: EAGVTQFPSHSVIEKGQTVTLRCDPISGHDNLYWYRRVMGKEIKFLLHFVKESKQDESGMPNNRFLAERTGGTYSTLKVQPAELEDSGVYFCASSQDSVRAGHTEAFFGQGTRLTVV.

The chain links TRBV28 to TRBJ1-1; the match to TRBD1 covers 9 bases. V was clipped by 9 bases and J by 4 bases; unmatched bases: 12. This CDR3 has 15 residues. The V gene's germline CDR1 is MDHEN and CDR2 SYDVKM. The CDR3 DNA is TGTGCCAGTCCCGGGACAGGGACGAAGGTCACTGAAGCTTTCTTT. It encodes CASPGTGTKVTEAFF. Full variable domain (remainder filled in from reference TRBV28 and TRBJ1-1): DVKVTQSSRYLVKRTGEKVFLECVQDMDHENMFWYRQDPGLGLRLIYFSYDVKMKEKGDIPEGYSVSREKKERFSLILESASTNQTSMYLCASPGTGTKVTEAFFGQGTRLTVV.

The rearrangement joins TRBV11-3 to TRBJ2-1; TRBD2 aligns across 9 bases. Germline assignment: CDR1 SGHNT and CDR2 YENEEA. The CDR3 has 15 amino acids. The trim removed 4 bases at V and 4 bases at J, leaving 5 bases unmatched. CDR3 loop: CASSYRSGGYNEQFF. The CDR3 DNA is TGTGCCAGCAGCTACCGTAGCGGGGGATACAATGAGCAGTTCTTC.

The CDR3 bases are TGTGCCAGCAGCCGAAACACCCCGGGACAGGGCCATGGCTACACCTTC. Translating gives CASSRNTPGQGHGYTF. The chain recombines TRBV4-2 with TRBJ1-2, with TRBD1 matching 9 bases. CDR1 LGHNA and CDR2 YNFKEQ come from the germline V gene. The CDR3 spans 16 residues. Germline trimming cut 4 bases from V and 6 bases from J; bases unmatched to any gene: 12.

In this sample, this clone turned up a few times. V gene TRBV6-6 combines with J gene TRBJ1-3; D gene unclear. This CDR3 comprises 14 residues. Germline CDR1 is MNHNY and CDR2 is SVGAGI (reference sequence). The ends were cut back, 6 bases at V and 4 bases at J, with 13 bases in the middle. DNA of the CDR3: TGTGCCAGCAGACCGGCGGGGTTCGGAAACACCATATATTTT. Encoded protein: CASRPAGFGNTIYF.